One sample yielded the 16 T cell receptor beta chains listed below, sequenced in a study of OX40 agonist ivuxolimab in advanced cancers. The method was immunoSEQ multiplex PCR; TCRdb's version includes in-frame clones alone and lacks a portion of them. The data hold 60,000 to 90,000 clones, with around 86% observed a single time. This specimen consisted of CD4+ or CD8+ T cells sorted from blood, obtained in a trial of the OX40 agonist ivuxolimab. The receptors shown here come from an adult with an advanced solid tumor such as melanoma, head and neck, liver or kidney cancer.

This clone was counted once. The V call is TRBV19, the J call TRBJ2-3; the D gene is possibly TRBD2 (5 bases). Germline-derived CDR1 and CDR2 are LNHDA and SQIVND (reference sequence). The CDR3 extends over 13 amino acids. The V end lost 3 bases, the J end lost 1 base, and 5 bases lay between the germline ends. CDR3 DNA: TGTGCCAGTAGTATGGAGGGCACAGATACGCAGTATTTT. This gives the protein CASSMEGTDTQYF.

The rearrangement links TRBV19 to TRBJ1-1; D is perhaps TRBD1 (5 bases). The germline V and J ends were trimmed by 3 bases and 11 bases, with 13 bases remaining between them. Germline values: CDR1 LNHDA, CDR2 SQIVND (reference sequence). The CDR3 has 12 amino acids. CDR3 DNA: TGTGCCAGTAGTATTTCTCAGGGTGGGGCTTTCTTT. Translation gives CASSISQGGAFF.

The genes are TRBV28 and TRBJ2-7; TRBD1 matches 7 bases. This CDR3 spans 14 amino acids. CDR1 and CDR2 from the germline V gene are MDHEN and SYDVKM. Trimming cost V 7 bases and J 2 bases; bases outside gene matches: 8. Here the CDR3 reads CASTIRDRTYEQYF. CDR3 bases: TGTGCCAGCACGATCCGGGACAGAACCTACGAGCAGTACTTC. Combining the CDR3 with reference TRBV28 and TRBJ2-7 gives the whole variable domain DVKVTQSSRYLVKRTGEKVFLECVQDMDHENMFWYRQDPGLGLRLIYFSYDVKMKEKGDIPEGYSVSREKKERFSLILESASTNQTSMYLCASTIRDRTYEQYFGPGTRLTVT.

V gene TRBV28 combines with J gene TRBJ2-1; TRBD2 matches 7 bases. CDR3 size: 15 residues. From germline, CDR1 is MDHEN and CDR2 SYDVKM. Trimming cost V 10 bases and J 8 bases; bases outside gene matches: 17. The CDR3 DNA reads as TGTGCCATCCGACTGGGGGGGGTAATTAGGGATGAGCAGTTCTTC. The encoded protein is CAIRLGGVIRDEQFF.

V is TRBV10-3 and J is TRBJ2-5; perhaps D is TRBD1 or TRBD2 (5 bases each). Trimming removed 4 bases from V and 4 bases from J, with 10 bases in between. Looked up from germline, CDR1 is ENHRY and CDR2 is SYGVKD. The CDR3 is 13 amino acids. The CDR3 protein is CAISGGNGETQYF. CDR3 DNA sequence: TGTGCCATCAGTGGGGGGAACGGAGAGACCCAGTACTTC.

This chain connects TRBV7-3 to TRBJ2-5, with D possibly TRBD2 on 6 matching bases. In germline, CDR1 is SGHTA, CDR2 FQGTGA. The CDR3 is 13 amino acids. Between the trimmed V and J ends, which lost 2 bases and 4 bases, there was a span of 8 bases. The CDR3 DNA is TGTGCCAGCAGCTTACTGGGAGGAGAGACCCAGTACTTC. It codes for CASSLLGGETQYF.

The chain is built from TRBV6-5 and TRBJ2-2, with 8 bases identical to TRBD1. The CDR3 totals 13 residues. J lost 4 bases, V lost 10 bases, and 5 bases had no gene match. Germline V lookup: CDR1 MNHEY, CDR2 SVGAGI. CDR3 sequence reads: CATRQGSTGELFF. The DNA of the CDR3 is TGTGCCACCAGACAGGGGAGCACCGGGGAGCTGTTTTTT.

V gene TRBV12-5 combines with J gene TRBJ1-5; D is uncertain. The CDR3 contains 12 residues. V lost 0 bases and J lost 9, with 6 bases in between. Germline values: CDR1 LGHNT, CDR2 FRNRAP. CDR3 amino acids: CASGLVSGPQHF. The DNA for the CDR3 is TGTGCTAGTGGTTTGGTAAGTGGGCCCCAGCATTTT.

The table lists this clone with a few counts. This chain joins TRBV7-2 and TRBJ2-1; 8 bases match TRBD2. The length of the CDR3 is 16 residues. Germline values: CDR1 SGHTA, CDR2 FQGNSA. With 5 bases clipped from V and 5 bases from J, the junction kept 11 bases outside the gene matches. The CDR3 coding sequence is TGTGCCAGCAGCGACCCCGGGACTAGGACAAACAATGAGCAGTTCTTC. It is translated as CASSDPGTRTNNEQFF.

This clone was seen more than once but under ten times. The rearrangement uses TRBV27 and TRBJ2-7, with TRBD1 identical over 8 bases. V lost 5 bases to trimming and J lost 0 bases; unmatched junction nucleotides: 9. This CDR3 region has 16 residues. Germline values: CDR1 MNHEY, CDR2 SMNVEV (reference sequence). This CDR3 is CASSQGMGQVSYEQYF. CDR3 nucleotides: TGTGCCAGCAGTCAGGGTATGGGACAGGTCTCCTACGAGCAGTACTTC.

This sequence joins TRBV27 and TRBJ1-5; 9 bases map to TRBD1. The CDR3 is made up of 16 amino acids. Germline CDR1 reads MNHEY; CDR2 reads SMNVEV (reference sequence). The V segment lost 5 bases and the J segment 2 bases; nucleotides outside the gene matches: 7. CDR3 DNA sequence: TGTGCCAGCAGTCCCCGACAGGGGGTGGGCAATCAGCCCCAGCATTTT. It codes for CASSPRQGVGNQPQHF.

The J gene is TRBJ2-1, the V gene TRBV7-9, with D possibly being TRBD2 (7 bases). CDR3 length equals 13 residues. Trimming pared 2 bases from V and 8 bases from J, leaving 10 bases between. Germline lookup yields CDR1 SEHNR and CDR2 FQNEAQ (reference sequence). CDR3 in amino acids: CASSLRGAYEQFF. The CDR3 coding sequence is TGTGCCAGCAGCTTACGGGGGGCTTATGAGCAGTTCTTC.

V is TRBV2 and J is TRBJ1-6, with TRBD1 as a possible D gene (6 bases). Germline-derived CDR1 and CDR2 are SNHLY and FYNNEI. The CDR3 sequence is 15 residues long. With 4 bases removed from V and 6 bases from J, the gap between germline ends came to 13 bases. The CDR3 DNA reads as TGTGCCAGCAGTGGGTCGGGCAGGGGTAATTCACCCCTCCACTTT. Its protein product is CASSGSGRGNSPLHF.

V gene TRBV28 combines with J gene TRBJ1-2; a possible D gene is TRBD1 (5 bases). Germline loops: CDR1 MDHEN, CDR2 SYDVKM. V was shortened by 10 bases and J by 0 bases, with 21 bases between the two germline ends. This CDR3 has 16 residues. The CDR3 loop is CATDKGGARANYGYTF. Written as DNA, the CDR3 is TGTGCCACCGATAAGGGCGGGGCACGAGCTAACTATGGCTACACCTTC.

V usage is TRBV6-6 and J usage is TRBJ1-6, with TRBD1 identical over 8 bases. This CDR3 contains 15 residues. The trim removed 7 bases at V and 7 bases at J, leaving 9 bases unmatched. The germline V gene has CDR1 MNHNY and CDR2 SVGAGI (reference sequence). The CDR3 region is CASNPTGEPNSPLHF. The DNA for the CDR3 is TGTGCCAGCAACCCGACAGGGGAACCGAATTCACCCCTCCACTTT.

V is TRBV5-1 and J is TRBJ1-1, with D hard to call. From germline, CDR1 is SGHRS and CDR2 YFSETQ. The CDR3 covers 14 residues. The germline V and J ends were trimmed by 0 bases and 1 base, with 7 bases remaining between them. DNA of the CDR3: TGCGCCAGCAGCTTGGATGGGTGGAACACTGAAGCTTTCTTT. It is translated as CASSLDGWNTEAFF.